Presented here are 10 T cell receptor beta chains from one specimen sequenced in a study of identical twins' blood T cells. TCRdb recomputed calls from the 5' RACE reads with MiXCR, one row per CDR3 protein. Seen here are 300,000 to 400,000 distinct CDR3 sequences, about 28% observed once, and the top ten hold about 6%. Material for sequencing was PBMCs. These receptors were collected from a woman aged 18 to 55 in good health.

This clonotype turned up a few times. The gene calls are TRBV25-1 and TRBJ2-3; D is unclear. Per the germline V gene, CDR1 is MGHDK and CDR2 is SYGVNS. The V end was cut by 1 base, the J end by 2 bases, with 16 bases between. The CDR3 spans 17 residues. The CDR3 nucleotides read TGTGCCAGCAGTGAATTACGTACACTTGTGAACACAGATACGCAGTATTTT. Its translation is CASSELRTLVNTDTQYF.

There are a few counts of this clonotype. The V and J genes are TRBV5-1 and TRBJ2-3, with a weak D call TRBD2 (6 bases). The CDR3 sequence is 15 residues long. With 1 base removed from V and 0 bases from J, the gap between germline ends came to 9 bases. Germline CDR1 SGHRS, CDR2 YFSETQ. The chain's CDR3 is CASSLYGGSTDTQYF. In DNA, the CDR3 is TGCGCCAGCAGCTTGTACGGGGGAAGCACAGATACGCAGTATTTT.

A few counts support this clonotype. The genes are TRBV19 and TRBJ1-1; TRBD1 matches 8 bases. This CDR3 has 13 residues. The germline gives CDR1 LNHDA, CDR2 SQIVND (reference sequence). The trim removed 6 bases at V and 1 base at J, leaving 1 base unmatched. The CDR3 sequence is CASSTGGNTEAFF. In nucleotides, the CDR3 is TGTGCCAGTAGCACAGGGGGGAACACTGAAGCTTTCTTT.

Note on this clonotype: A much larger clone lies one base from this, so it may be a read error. The CDR3 here is CSVERDGYNEQFF. The CDR3 DNA reads as TGCAGCGTTGAGCGGGACGGGTACAATGAGCAGTTCTTC. The chain carries TRBV29-1 and TRBJ2-1, with D maybe TRBD2 (6 bases). CDR1 and CDR2 from the germline V gene are SQVTM and ANQGSEA. The CDR3 has 13 residues. Trimming took 3 bases from V and 4 from J, leaving 10 bases between them.

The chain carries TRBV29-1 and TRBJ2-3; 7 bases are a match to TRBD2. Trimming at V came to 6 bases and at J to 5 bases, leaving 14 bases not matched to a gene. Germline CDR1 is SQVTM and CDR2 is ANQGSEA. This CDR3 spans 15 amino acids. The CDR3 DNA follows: TGCAGCGTAGCGGGGCTAGCGCTGATCAGAGATACGCAGTATTTT. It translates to CSVAGLALIRDTQYF.

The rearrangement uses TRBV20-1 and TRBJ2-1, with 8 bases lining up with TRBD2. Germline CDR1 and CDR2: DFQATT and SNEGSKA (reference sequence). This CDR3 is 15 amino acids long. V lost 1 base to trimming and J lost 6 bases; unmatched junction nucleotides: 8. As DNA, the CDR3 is TGCAGTGCTAGAGTCGGACTAGCTTCTCCCAATGAGCAGTTCTTC. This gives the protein CSARVGLASPNEQFF.

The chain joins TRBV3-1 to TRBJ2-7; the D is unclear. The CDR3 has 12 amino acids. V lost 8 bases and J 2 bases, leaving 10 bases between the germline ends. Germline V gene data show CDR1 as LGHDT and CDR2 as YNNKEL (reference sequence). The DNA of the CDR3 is TGTGCCAGCTCCACAGATACCTACGAGCAGTACTTC. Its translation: CASSTDTYEQYF.

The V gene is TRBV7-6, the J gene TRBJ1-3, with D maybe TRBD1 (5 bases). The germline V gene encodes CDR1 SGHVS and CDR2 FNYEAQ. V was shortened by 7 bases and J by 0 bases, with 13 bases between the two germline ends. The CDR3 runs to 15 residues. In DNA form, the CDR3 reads TGTGCCAGCACTACCGTGGGGGGCTCTGGAAACACCATATATTTT. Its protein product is CASTTVGGSGNTIYF.

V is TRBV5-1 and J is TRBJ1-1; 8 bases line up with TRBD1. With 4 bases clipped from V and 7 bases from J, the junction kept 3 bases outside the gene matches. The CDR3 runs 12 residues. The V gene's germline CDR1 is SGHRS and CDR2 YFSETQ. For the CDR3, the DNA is TGCGCCAGCAGCCCGGGACAGGATGAAGCTTTCTTT. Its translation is CASSPGQDEAFF.

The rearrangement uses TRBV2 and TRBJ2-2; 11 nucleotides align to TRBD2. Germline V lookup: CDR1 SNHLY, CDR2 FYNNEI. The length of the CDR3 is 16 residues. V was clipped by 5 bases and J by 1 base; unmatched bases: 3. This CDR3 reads CASSRLAGGNTGELFF. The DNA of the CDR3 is TGTGCCAGCAGTCGGCTAGCGGGAGGGAACACCGGGGAGCTGTTTTTT.